Listed below are T cell receptor beta chains from one sample, sequenced in a study of blood T cell repertoires in COVID-19. Sequencing used immunoSEQ multiplex PCR; TCRdb keeps in-frame clones, though not all of them. Seen here are 50,000 to 75,000 clones, 70% to 90% observed once, and the top ten hold roughly 6.7%. Sample: peripheral blood. The receptors stem from a man aged 60-69 years with acute or convalescent COVID-19. Both conserved end residues are part of each CDR3. The order of the fields is clone size, J gene, D gene, V gene, CDR3 DNA, CDR3 protein. D genes are given only for firm matches. Clone size is given for some rows only: seen once, a few or many times, or a class if the clone is expanded.

>few|TRBJ1-1|.|TRBV7-9
TGTGCCAGCAGCTTAGGAAAACAGGGAACGAAAGCTTTCTTT
CASSLGKQGTKAFF
>.|TRBJ2-1|TRBD1|TRBV5-1
TGCGCCAGCAGAACCGGGACAGCGAGGGACAATGAGCAGTTCTTC
CASRTGTARDNEQFF
>.|TRBJ1-1|TRBD1|TRBV7-2
TGTGCCAGCAGCCCCCAGGGACAGATGAACACTGAAGCTTTCTTT
CASSPQGQMNTEAFF
>.|TRBJ2-7|TRBD2|TRBV3-1/TRBV3-2
TGTGCCAGCAGCTACCGGACTAGCGGGGCCTCCTACGAGCAGTACTTC
CASSYRTSGASYEQYF
>.|TRBJ2-3|TRBD2|TRBV19
TGTGCCAGTAGTATCAACGGACTAGCGCGAGATACGCAGTATTTT
CASSINGLARDTQYF
>.|TRBJ2-5|TRBD1|TRBV5-5
TGTGCCAGCAGCCCGGACAGGGGGACGGAGACCCAGTACTTC
CASSPDRGTETQYF
>.|TRBJ2-1|TRBD2|TRBV6-7
TGTGCCAGCAGTTACGGGGTGACTAGCGGGGGGACCTTCTACAATGAGCAGTTCTTC
CASSYGVTSGGTFYNEQFF
>few|TRBJ2-7|TRBD1|TRBV29-1
TGCAGCGTGGGGCTAGGGGGCAGTTCCTACGAGCAGTACTTC
CSVGLGGSSYEQYF
>.|TRBJ2-5|.|TRBV7-6
TGTGCCAGCAGCCCCCTGGGCGGGGAGACCCAGTACTTC
CASSPLGGETQYF
>.|TRBJ2-7|.|TRBV19
TGTGCCAGTAGTGGGGGGGGCCGGAGCTCCTACGAGCAGTACTTC
CASSGGGRSSYEQYF
>once|TRBJ1-5|.|TRBV28
TGTGCCAGCGTAAGGGGCCGGCAGCCCCAGCATTTT
CASVRGRQPQHF
>.|TRBJ1-5|TRBD1|TRBV7-9
TGTGCCAGCGGAATGCCGGGACAGAGACGCAATCAGCCCCAGCATTTT
CASGMPGQRRNQPQHF
>.|TRBJ1-1|TRBD1|TRBV5-1
TGCGCCAGCAGCTTGGGGGACAGGTACACTGAAGCTTTCTTT
CASSLGDRYTEAFF
>.|TRBJ2-7|.|TRBV29-1
TGCAGCTTTCGCTCGGGCGAGCAGTACTTC
CSFRSGEQYF
>.|TRBJ2-1|TRBD2|TRBV4-2
TGTGCCAGCAGCCAAGGGCTAGCGGTCAACAATGAGCAGTTCTTC
CASSQGLAVNNEQFF
>.|TRBJ2-1|.|TRBV11-3
TGTGCCAGCAGCTCCCCCTTACTAGGGGGTTCCTACAATGAGCAGTTCTTC
CASSSPLLGGSYNEQFF
>.|TRBJ2-5|.|TRBV6-5
TGTGCCAGCAGTTACTCTCCAGGGCCCAAGAGTTGGGCCCAGTACTTC
CASSYSPGPKSWAQYF
>.|TRBJ1-2|.|TRBV5-1
TGCGCCAGCAGCTTGGATGGCCTAGCCGATGGCTACACCTTC
CASSLDGLADGYTF
>.|TRBJ1-5|TRBD1|TRBV7-8
TGTGCCAGCAGTTCACCGGGACAGATTCAGCCCCAGCATTTT
CASSSPGQIQPQHF
>.|TRBJ2-7|.|TRBV5-1
TGCGCCAGCAGCCTTGACGCGGGACAGCGGCCCTACGAGCAGTACTTC
CASSLDAGQRPYEQYF
>.|TRBJ2-2|.|TRBV13
TGTGCCAGCAGCTTAAACAGGAACACCGGGGAGCTGTTTTTT
CASSLNRNTGELFF
>.|TRBJ1-3|TRBD1|TRBV5-1
TGCGCCAGCAGCTTGGCCGGGACAGGAAGAAACACCATATATTTT
CASSLAGTGRNTIYF
>.|TRBJ1-2|TRBD1|TRBV29-1
TGCAGCGCTGGAAGACAGGGATATGGCTACACCTTC
CSAGRQGYGYTF
>.|TRBJ2-1|TRBD2|TRBV18
TGTGCCAGCTCACCTTTTGGACTAGCGGGGGCGCGCTCCTACAATGAGCAGTTCTTC
CASSPFGLAGARSYNEQFF
>once|TRBJ2-3|TRBD2|TRBV5-1
TGCGCCAGCAGCGGACCTAGCGGGGTGGGAGATACGCAGTATTTT
CASSGPSGVGDTQYF
>.|TRBJ1-5|.|TRBV6-1
TGTGCCAGCAGTGAAGCCCGAAGAACGGGCAATCAGCCCCAGCATTTT
CASSEARRTGNQPQHF
>.|TRBJ2-1|TRBD2|TRBV6-1
TGTGCCAGCAGTGAAGTCGCGGGGGGGACGAAAAGAATCTACAATGAGCAGTTCTTC
CASSEVAGGTKRIYNEQFF
>once|TRBJ1-1|TRBD1|TRBV3-1/TRBV3-2
TGTGCCAGCAGCCAGGGACAGGGGAACACTGAAGCTTTCTTT
CASSQGQGNTEAFF
>.|TRBJ2-2|TRBD2|TRBV19
TGTGCCAGTAGTATGCCCCTGGCTAGCGGCACCGGGGAGCTGTTTTTT
CASSMPLASGTGELFF
>.|TRBJ2-7|TRBD2|TRBV12-5
TGTGCTAGTGCCCTACTAGCGGGGGGGCCCGAGCAGTACTTC
CASALLAGGPEQYF
>once|TRBJ1-6|.|TRBV28
TGTGCCAGCAGTTCCCCAGGGCAGAATTCACCCCTCCACTTT
CASSSPGQNSPLHF
>.|TRBJ2-7|.|TRBV28
TGTGCCAGCCAGGGTACTCGCTACGAGCAGTACTTC
CASQGTRYEQYF
>few|TRBJ2-5|TRBD2|TRBV11-2
TGTGCCAGCAGGACCACTAGCGGGGGAGAGACCCAGTACTTC
CASRTTSGGETQYF
>.|TRBJ2-3|TRBD2|TRBV6-2/TRBV6-3
TGTGCCAGCAGCGTGGGACTAGCGGTTTTTACAGATACGCAGTATTTT
CASSVGLAVFTDTQYF
>.|TRBJ2-5|.|TRBV28
TGTGCCAGCAGTTTACCCGGCAGGAAAGAGACCCAGTACTTC
CASSLPGRKETQYF
>.|TRBJ1-4|.|TRBV18
TGTGCCAGCTCACCTGGCGGGAATGAAAAACTGTTTTTT
CASSPGGNEKLFF
>.|TRBJ1-5|TRBD1|TRBV19
TGTGCCAGTAGTATCCCACGACAGGGCAACCAGCCCCAGCATTTT
CASSIPRQGNQPQHF
>.|TRBJ1-2|TRBD1|TRBV5-1
TGCGCCAGCAGCCACGACAGGGGCCCTAACTATGGCTACACCTTC
CASSHDRGPNYGYTF
>.|TRBJ2-2|.|TRBV14
TGTGCCAGCAGGGCTGGCAGTCCATCGTACACCGGGGAGCTGTTTTTT
CASRAGSPSYTGELFF
>once|TRBJ2-7|TRBD1|TRBV7-9
TGTGCCAGCAGCCGGGACAGGGAATTTACGATGCAGTACTTC
CASSRDREFTMQYF
>.|TRBJ2-5|.|TRBV5-8
TGTGCCAGCAGCTCGGGGACCAGGGGCCAAGAGACCCAGTACTTC
CASSSGTRGQETQYF